The rows below give T cell receptor beta chains drawn from one sample of a study of early T cells in non-severe SARS-CoV-2 infection. One entry per CDR3 protein, called by TCRdb with MiXCR from the 5' RACE reads. The sample has 70,000 to 90,000 distinct CDR3 sequences, under 11% seen once; the top ten hold about 8.2%. Source: whole blood, taken at baseline. These receptors came from an adult who was a healthcare worker with PCR-confirmed SARS-CoV-2 infection or an uninfected control (not recorded which). Each CDR3 is given with its conserved first and last residue. The D gene is left open where the match is weak. Clone size is not always given. Where it is, it says once, few, many or a class for expanded clones.

v_gene	j_gene	abundance	len	d_gene	CDR3aa	CDR3nt
TRBV18	TRBJ2-7	large	15	TRBD1	CASSLNRGSSYEQYF	TGTGCCAGCTCACTGAACAGGGGATCTTCCTACGAGCAGTACTTC
TRBV20-1	TRBJ2-7	.	14	TRBD2	CSARTSGSSYEQYF	TGCAGTGCTCGGACTAGCGGATCCTCCTACGAGCAGTACTTC
TRBV6-5	TRBJ2-5	.	14	.	CASSYGGGQETQYF	TGTGCCAGCAGTTACGGTGGCGGGCAAGAGACCCAGTACTTC
TRBV28	TRBJ2-2	.	17	.	CASTFIGDWSNTGELFF	TGTGCCAGCACCTTTATTGGGGATTGGAGTAACACCGGGGAGCTGTTTTTT
TRBV20-1	TRBJ1-6	many	15	.	CSASPGHKVGSPLHF	TGCAGTGCTAGTCCGGGACACAAAGTTGGGTCACCCCTCCACTTT
TRBV3-1	TRBJ2-7	.	14	.	CASSPSQGLREQYF	TGTGCCAGCAGCCCATCCCAGGGATTGAGAGAGCAGTACTTC
TRBV7-3	TRBJ2-5	many	15	TRBD2	CASSLGGSGSETQYF	TGTGCCAGCAGCTTAGGGGGTAGCGGGAGTGAGACCCAGTACTTC
TRBV18	TRBJ1-3	few	15	.	CASSPGTDTGNTIYF	TGTGCCAGCTCCCCCGGGACGGATACTGGAAACACCATATATTTT
TRBV20-1	TRBJ2-7	few	14	.	CSARSSGSSYEQYF	TGCAGTGCTAGGTCCAGCGGCAGCTCCTACGAGCAGTACTTC
TRBV7-9	TRBJ2-3	few	15	.	CASSQERVRTDTQYF	TGTGCCAGCAGCCAGGAGCGGGTTCGCACAGATACGCAGTATTTT
TRBV19	TRBJ1-2	few	16	TRBD1	CASSIRTGPSLYGYTF	TGTGCCAGTAGTATTCGGACAGGGCCCAGTCTCTATGGCTACACCTTC
TRBV7-3	TRBJ1-6	few	19	TRBD1	CASSSNLPTGGINSSPLHF	TGTGCCAGCAGCTCGAATCTCCCAACAGGGGGGATTAATAGTTCACCCCTCCACTTT
TRBV19	TRBJ2-1	many	16	.	CASTPVGLPEPDEQFF	TGTGCCAGTACCCCAGTAGGACTTCCCGAGCCCGATGAGCAGTTCTTC
TRBV12-3/TRBV12-4	TRBJ2-7	.	16	TRBD1	CASRGQTGGLSYEQYF	TGTGCCAGCAGGGGGCAGACAGGGGGCCTCTCCTACGAGCAGTACTTC
TRBV20-1	TRBJ2-7	many	13	TRBD2	CSALLAGGYEQYF	TGCAGTGCCTTACTAGCGGGAGGCTACGAGCAGTACTTC
TRBV28	TRBJ2-7	few	14	.	CASSFQRASYEQYF	TGTGCCAGCAGTTTCCAAAGGGCCAGCTACGAGCAGTACTTC
TRBV6-6	TRBJ2-7	.	15	.	CASSKSTGKTYEQYF	TGTGCCAGCAGCAAGAGTACAGGGAAAACCTACGAGCAGTACTTC
TRBV5-1	TRBJ2-7	few	16	.	CASSLAPSEGLYEQYF	TGCGCCAGCAGCTTGGCCCCTTCCGAAGGCCTCTACGAGCAGTACTTC
TRBV20-1	TRBJ2-1	many	13	TRBD2	CSASLAVHNEQFF	TGCAGTGCTAGCCTAGCGGTACACAATGAGCAGTTCTTC
TRBV20-1	TRBJ1-5	.	14	TRBD1	CSAGTGTYNQPQHF	TGCAGTGCCGGGACAGGGACTTACAATCAGCCCCAGCATTTT
TRBV6-6	TRBJ1-6	.	13	.	CASSYSTDSPLHF	TGTGCCAGCAGTTATTCGACAGATTCACCCCTCCACTTT
TRBV6-6	TRBJ1-5	many	15	.	CASTYLPGVSQPQHF	TGTGCCAGCACCTACCTCCCCGGGGTAAGTCAGCCCCAGCATTTT
TRBV7-9	TRBJ2-7	few	16	TRBD2	CASSLALAGVYYEQYF	TGTGCCAGCAGCTTAGCACTAGCGGGAGTCTACTACGAGCAGTACTTC
TRBV27	TRBJ1-5	.	13	.	CASSNALEGAQHF	TGTGCCAGCAGTAATGCCCTAGAGGGGGCCCAGCATTTT
TRBV6-2/TRBV6-3	TRBJ2-1	.	15	.	CASRYLEGRRHEQFF	TGTGCCAGCAGATATCTGGAGGGCCGACGGCATGAGCAGTTCTTC
TRBV29-1	TRBJ2-3	.	14	TRBD2	CSVPAGGTADTQYF	TGCAGCGTTCCCGCGGGAGGGACCGCAGATACGCAGTATTTT
TRBV7-3	TRBJ1-2	.	14	TRBD1	CASSLFEGAEGYTF	TGTGCCAGCAGCTTATTTGAGGGGGCGGAAGGCTACACCTTC
TRBV15	TRBJ1-4	many	13	TRBD1	CATPDRANEKLFF	TGTGCCACCCCGGACAGGGCTAATGAAAAACTGTTTTTT
TRBV6-6	TRBJ1-4	.	14	.	CASSYRGAREKLFF	TGTGCCAGCAGTTACAGGGGGGCCAGAGAAAAACTGTTTTTT